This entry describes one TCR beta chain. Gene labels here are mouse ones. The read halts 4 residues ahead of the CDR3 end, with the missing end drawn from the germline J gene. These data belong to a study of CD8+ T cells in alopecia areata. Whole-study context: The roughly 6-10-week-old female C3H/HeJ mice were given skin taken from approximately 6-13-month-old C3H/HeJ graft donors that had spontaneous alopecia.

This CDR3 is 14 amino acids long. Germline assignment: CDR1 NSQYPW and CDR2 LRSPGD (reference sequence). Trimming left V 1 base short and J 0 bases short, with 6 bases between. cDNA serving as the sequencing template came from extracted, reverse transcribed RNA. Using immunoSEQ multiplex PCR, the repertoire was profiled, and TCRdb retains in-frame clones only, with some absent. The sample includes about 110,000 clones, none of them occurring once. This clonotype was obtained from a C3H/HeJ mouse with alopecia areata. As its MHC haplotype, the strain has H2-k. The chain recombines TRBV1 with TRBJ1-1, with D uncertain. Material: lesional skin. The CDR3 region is CTCSAVNTNTEVFF. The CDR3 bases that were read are TGCACCTGCAGTGCAGTCAACACAAACACA.